Presented here are 13 T cell receptor beta chains from one specimen sequenced in a study of blood T cell repertoires in COVID-19. Clones were sequenced by immunoSEQ multiplex PCR, and TCRdb holds only the in-frame ones, with some missing. This sample has 60,000 or so clones, with 80% to 90% found just once. The sequencing sample was made of peripheral blood. Source of these receptors: a man aged 55-75 years with acute or convalescent COVID-19.

The chain joins TRBV24-1 to TRBJ1-5; the D is unclear. The germline V gene encodes CDR1 KGHDR and CDR2 SFDVKD. Trimming took 4 bases from V and 4 from J, leaving 10 bases between them. The CDR3 covers 14 residues. The CDR3 region is CATSDTGRNQPQHF. CDR3 sequence (DNA): TGTGCCACCAGTGACACCGGGAGAAATCAGCCCCAGCATTTT.

The rearrangement links TRBV14 to TRBJ2-1, with D maybe TRBD2 (6 bases). The V end lost 5 bases, the J end lost 5 bases, and 10 bases lay between the germline ends. The CDR3 has 13 amino acids. CDR1 is SGHDN, CDR2 FVKESK, per germline. The DNA of the CDR3 is TGTGCCAGCAGCTCCAGGGAGGACAATGAGCAGTTCTTC. It yields the protein CASSSREDNEQFF. Full variable domain (rest looked up from reference TRBV14 and TRBJ2-1): EAGVTQFPSHSVIEKGQTVTLRCDPISGHDNLYWYRRVMGKEIKFLLHFVKESKQDESGMPNNRFLAERTGGTYSTLKVQPAELEDSGVYFCASSSREDNEQFFGPGTRLTVL.

The chain couples TRBV6-1 to TRBJ2-7; TRBD1 matches at 9 bases. With 3 bases clipped from V and 5 bases from J, the junction kept 5 bases outside the gene matches. There are 14 residues in the CDR3. Germline V gene lookup returns CDR1 MNHNS and CDR2 SASEGT. For the CDR3, the DNA is TGTGCCAGCAGTGACGGGACAGGGATCAACGAGCAGTACTTC. Translated, it gives CASSDGTGINEQYF.

This clone has only one observation. The chain couples TRBV5-1 to TRBJ2-3; no firm D call. Trimming shortened V by 4 bases and J by 3 bases, and 15 bases separated the two germline ends. The CDR3 length is 15 residues. Germline CDR1 is SGHRS and CDR2 is YFSETQ. CDR3 coding DNA: TGCGCCAGCAGCCCTCCGTGGGCTGGGACAGATACGCAGTATTTT. Translated, it gives CASSPPWAGTDTQYF. The entire variable domain, with the rest obtained from reference TRBV5-1 and TRBJ2-3, is as follows: KAGVTQTPRYLIKTRGQQVTLSCSPISGHRSVSWYQQTPGQGLQFLFEYFSETQRNKGNFPGRFSGRQFSNSRSEMNVSTLELGDSALYLCASSPPWAGTDTQYFGPGTRLTVL.

The chain carries TRBV10-1 and TRBJ2-3, with a possible D match to TRBD1 (6 bases). The CDR3 spans 14 residues. V lost 4 bases and J lost 6, with 14 bases in between. CDR1 and CDR2 from the germline V gene are WNHNN and SYGVQD (reference sequence). CDR3 sequence: CASSGTEGEDTQYF. The CDR3 nucleotides read TGCGCCAGCAGTGGGACAGAGGGGGAGGATACGCAGTATTTT.

The rearrangement uses TRBV3-1 (or the pseudogene TRBV3-2) and TRBJ2-3; TRBD1 aligns across 8 bases. This CDR3 is built from 16 residues. From germline, CDR1 is LGHDT and CDR2 YNNKEL (reference sequence). V trimming: 4 bases; J trimming: 3 bases; junction bases outside the gene matches: 9. CDR3 DNA sequence: TGTGCCAGCAGCCCCTGGACAGGGACGACAACAGATACGCAGTATTTT. As protein: CASSPWTGTTTDTQYF.

The gene calls are TRBV5-1 and TRBJ2-2; 8 bases are a match to TRBD2. From germline, CDR1 is SGHRS and CDR2 YFSETQ. J gave up 2 bases and V 7 bases, and 4 bases lay outside the gene matches. The CDR3 consists of 14 residues. DNA for the CDR3: TGCGCCAGCGGTGCGGGGGGAAACACCGGGGAGCTGTTTTTT. Translated: CASGAGGNTGELFF.

This clone occurred once. The rearrangement uses TRBV5-5 and TRBJ1-1; D is unresolved. This CDR3 is 15 amino acids long. With 2 bases removed from V and 4 bases from J, the gap between germline ends came to 15 bases. Germline V gene lookup returns CDR1 SGHKS and CDR2 YYEKEE (reference sequence). DNA for the CDR3: TGTGCCAGCAGCTTACGACTTCAGATGGGCACTGAAGCTTTCTTT. Translating it yields CASSLRLQMGTEAFF.

The gene calls are TRBV19 and TRBJ1-2, with 10 bases that match TRBD1. CDR1 and CDR2 from the germline V gene are LNHDA and SQIVND (reference sequence). Trimming took 7 bases from V and 7 from J; bases not matched to a gene: 6. The CDR3 is made up of 13 amino acids. The CDR3 here is CASTGTGVFGYTF. In DNA, the CDR3 is TGTGCCAGTACCGGGACAGGGGTTTTTGGCTACACCTTC.

The V and J genes are TRBV2 and TRBJ1-1, with TRBD1 matching over 7 bases. The CDR3 consists of 12 residues. J gave up 4 bases and V 8 bases, and 4 bases lay outside the gene matches. Germline lookup yields CDR1 SNHLY and CDR2 FYNNEI. The CDR3 region has the DNA TGTGCCAGCCAGGACAGGCCCACTGAAGCTTTCTTT. It specifies CASQDRPTEAFF.

The genes are TRBV2 and TRBJ1-4; TRBD1 is a possible D gene (6 bases). The CDR3 has 14 residues. Trimming cost V 4 bases and J 8 bases, with 14 bases left between them. Germline V CDR1 and CDR2: SNHLY, FYNNEI. CDR3 protein: CASSVEQGREKLFF. The CDR3 coding sequence is TGTGCCAGCAGTGTCGAACAGGGCCGGGAAAAACTGTTTTTT. Complete variable domain (other parts from reference TRBV2 and TRBJ1-4): EPEVTQTPSHQVTQMGQEVILRCVPISNHLYFYWYRQILGQKVEFLVSFYNNEISEKSEIFDDQFSVERPDGSNFTLKIRSTKLEDSAMYFCASSVEQGREKLFFGSGTQLSVL.

The chain employs TRBV9 and TRBJ1-2; weak D call: TRBD1 (5 bases). In germline, CDR1 is SGDLS, CDR2 YYNGEE. This CDR3 contains 13 residues. V was cut by 3 bases and J by 0 bases, with 6 bases left in between. The CDR3 reads CASSATANYGYTF. CDR3 nucleotides: TGTGCCAGCAGCGCGACAGCTAACTATGGCTACACCTTC.

V and J are TRBV23-1 and TRBJ2-7; TRBD1 might be the D (5 bases). TRBV23-1 is given ORF status, its function remaining uncertain. Trimming removed 8 bases at V and 2 bases at J, with 13 bases between. This CDR3 is built from 13 residues. CDR3 sequence reads: CASLRGFAYEQYF. The CDR3, as DNA: TGCGCCAGCCTAAGGGGTTTTGCCTACGAGCAGTACTTC.